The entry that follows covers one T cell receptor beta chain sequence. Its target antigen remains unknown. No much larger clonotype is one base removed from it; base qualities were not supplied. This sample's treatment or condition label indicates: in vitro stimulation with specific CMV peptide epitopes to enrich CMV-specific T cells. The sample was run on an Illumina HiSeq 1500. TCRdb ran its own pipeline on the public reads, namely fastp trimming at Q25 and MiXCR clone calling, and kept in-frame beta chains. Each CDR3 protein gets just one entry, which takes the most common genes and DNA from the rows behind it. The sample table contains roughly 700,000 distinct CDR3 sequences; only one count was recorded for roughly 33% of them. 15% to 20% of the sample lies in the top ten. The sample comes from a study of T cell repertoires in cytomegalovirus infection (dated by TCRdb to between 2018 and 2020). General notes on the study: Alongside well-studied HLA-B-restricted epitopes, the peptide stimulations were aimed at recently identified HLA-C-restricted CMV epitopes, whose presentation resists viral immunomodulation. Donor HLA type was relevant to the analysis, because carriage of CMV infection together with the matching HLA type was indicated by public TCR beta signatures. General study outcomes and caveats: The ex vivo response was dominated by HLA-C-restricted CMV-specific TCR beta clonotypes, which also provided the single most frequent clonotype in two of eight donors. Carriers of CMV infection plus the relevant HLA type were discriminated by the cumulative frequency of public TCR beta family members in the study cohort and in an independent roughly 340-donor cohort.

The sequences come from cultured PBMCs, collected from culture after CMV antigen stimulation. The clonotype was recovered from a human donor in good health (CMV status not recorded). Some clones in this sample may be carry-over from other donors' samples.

CDR3 protein: CASSLLAGHEQFF. The bases read TGTGCCAGCAGCTTACTAGCGGGCCATGAGCAGTTCTTC. Recombination linked TRBV11-3 to TRBJ2-1, and 8 junctional nucleotides match TRBD2. CDR1 and CDR2 are read off the germline V gene as SGHNT and YENEEA. The germline V end is reduced by 2 bases and the J end by 8 bases; junction bases left unmatched: 2. Spanning cysteine to phenylalanine, the CDR3 consists of 13 amino acids. CDR3 DNA only is kept here, 39 bases in frame from base 1.